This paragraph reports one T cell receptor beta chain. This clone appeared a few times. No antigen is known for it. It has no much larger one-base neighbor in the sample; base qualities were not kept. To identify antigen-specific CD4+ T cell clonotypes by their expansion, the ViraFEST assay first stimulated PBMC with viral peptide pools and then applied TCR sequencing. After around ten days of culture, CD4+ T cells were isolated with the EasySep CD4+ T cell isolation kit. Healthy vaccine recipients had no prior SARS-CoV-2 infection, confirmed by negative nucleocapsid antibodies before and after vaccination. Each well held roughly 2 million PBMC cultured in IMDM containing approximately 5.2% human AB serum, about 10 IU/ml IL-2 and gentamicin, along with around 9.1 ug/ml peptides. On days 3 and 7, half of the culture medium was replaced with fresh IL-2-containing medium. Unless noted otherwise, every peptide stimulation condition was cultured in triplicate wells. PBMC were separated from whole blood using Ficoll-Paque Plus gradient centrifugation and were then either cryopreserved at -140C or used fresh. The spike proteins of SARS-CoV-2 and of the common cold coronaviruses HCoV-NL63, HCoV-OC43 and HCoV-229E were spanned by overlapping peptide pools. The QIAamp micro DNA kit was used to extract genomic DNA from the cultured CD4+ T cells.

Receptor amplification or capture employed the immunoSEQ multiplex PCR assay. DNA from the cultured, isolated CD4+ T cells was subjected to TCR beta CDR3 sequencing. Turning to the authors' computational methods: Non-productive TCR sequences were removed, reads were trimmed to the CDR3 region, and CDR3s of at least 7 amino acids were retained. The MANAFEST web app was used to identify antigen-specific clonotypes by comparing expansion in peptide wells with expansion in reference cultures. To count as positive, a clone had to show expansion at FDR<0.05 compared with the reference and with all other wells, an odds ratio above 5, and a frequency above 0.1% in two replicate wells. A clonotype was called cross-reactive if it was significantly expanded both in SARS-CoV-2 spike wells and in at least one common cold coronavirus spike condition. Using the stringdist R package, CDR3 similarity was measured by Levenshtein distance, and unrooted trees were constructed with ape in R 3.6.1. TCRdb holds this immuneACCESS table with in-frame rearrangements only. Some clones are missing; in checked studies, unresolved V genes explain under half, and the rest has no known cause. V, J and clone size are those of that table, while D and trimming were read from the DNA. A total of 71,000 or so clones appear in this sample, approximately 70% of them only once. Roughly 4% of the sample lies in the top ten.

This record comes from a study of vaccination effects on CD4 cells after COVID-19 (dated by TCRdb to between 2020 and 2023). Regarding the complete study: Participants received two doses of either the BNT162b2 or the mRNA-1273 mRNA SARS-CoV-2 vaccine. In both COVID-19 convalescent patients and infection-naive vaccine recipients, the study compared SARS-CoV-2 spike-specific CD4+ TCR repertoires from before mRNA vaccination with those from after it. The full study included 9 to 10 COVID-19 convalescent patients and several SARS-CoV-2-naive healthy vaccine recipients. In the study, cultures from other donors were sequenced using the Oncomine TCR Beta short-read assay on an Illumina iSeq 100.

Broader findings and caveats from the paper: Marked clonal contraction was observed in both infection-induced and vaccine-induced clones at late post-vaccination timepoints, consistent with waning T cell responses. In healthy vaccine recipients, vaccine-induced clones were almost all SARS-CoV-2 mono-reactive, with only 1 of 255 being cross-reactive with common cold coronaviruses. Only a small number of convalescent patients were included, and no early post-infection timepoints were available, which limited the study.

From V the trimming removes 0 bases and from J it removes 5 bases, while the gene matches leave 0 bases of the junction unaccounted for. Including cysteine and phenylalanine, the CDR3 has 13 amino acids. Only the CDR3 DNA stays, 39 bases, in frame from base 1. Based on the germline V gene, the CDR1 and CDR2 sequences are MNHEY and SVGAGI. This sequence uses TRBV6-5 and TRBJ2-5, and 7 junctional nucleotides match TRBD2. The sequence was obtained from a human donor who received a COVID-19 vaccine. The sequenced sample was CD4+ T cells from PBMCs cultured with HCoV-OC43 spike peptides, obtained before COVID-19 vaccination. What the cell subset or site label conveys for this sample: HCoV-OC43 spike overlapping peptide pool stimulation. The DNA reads TGTGCCAGCAGTTACTCGCGGGGGGAGACCCAGTACTTC. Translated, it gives CASSYSRGETQYF.